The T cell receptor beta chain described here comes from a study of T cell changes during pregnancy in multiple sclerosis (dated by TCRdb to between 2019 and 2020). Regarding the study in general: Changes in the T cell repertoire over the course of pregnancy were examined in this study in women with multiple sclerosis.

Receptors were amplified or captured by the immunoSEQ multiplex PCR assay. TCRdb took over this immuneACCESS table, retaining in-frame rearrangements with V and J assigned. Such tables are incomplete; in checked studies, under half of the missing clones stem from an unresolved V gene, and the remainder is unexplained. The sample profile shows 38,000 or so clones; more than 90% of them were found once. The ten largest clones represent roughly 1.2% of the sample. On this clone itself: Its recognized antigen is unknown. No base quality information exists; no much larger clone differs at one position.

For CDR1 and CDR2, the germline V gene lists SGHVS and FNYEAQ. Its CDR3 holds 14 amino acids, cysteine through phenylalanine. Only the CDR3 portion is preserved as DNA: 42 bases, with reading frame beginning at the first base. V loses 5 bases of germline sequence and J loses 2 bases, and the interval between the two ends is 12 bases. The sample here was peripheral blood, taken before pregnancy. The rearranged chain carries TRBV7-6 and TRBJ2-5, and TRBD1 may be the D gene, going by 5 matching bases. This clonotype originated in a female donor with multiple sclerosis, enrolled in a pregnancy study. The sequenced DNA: TGTGCCAGCAGCCCCCGACAGTTACAAGAGACCCAGTACTTC. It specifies CASSPRQLQETQYF.